The entry that follows covers one T cell receptor (beta chain) sequence. Antigen: not known. TCRdb's table, derived via immunoSEQ multiplex PCR, lists solely in-frame clones and lacks some. The repertoire holds fewer than 100,000 clones, more than 80% seen once, with about 0.79% in the top ten. The study gave focal radiation plus ipilimumab CTLA-4 blockade to patients with chemo-refractory metastatic non-small-cell lung cancer. The data were obtained in a study of radiotherapy plus CTLA-4 blockade in lung cancer. Study in general: The study recorded objective responses in about 18% of patients and disease control in approximately 31%.

Findings and limits, study-wide: After treatment with radiotherapy plus ipilimumab, TCR clones that came from the tumor expanded in blood. Interferon-beta, together with early blood T cell clone dynamics, reportedly best predicted response.

The CDR3 length is 16 residues. Per the germline V gene, CDR1 is SGHKS and CDR2 is YYEKEE (reference sequence). Trimming removed 1 base from V and 5 bases from J; junction bases left unmatched: 11. The origin of this receptor is a human donor with non-small cell lung cancer who had stable disease on radiotherapy plus ipilimumab. The rearrangement uses TRBV5-5 and TRBJ2-5; 7 nucleotides line up with TRBD2. The sequencing here drew on peripheral blood, taken from a patient treated with radiotherapy plus ipilimumab. The CDR3 bases are TGTGCCAGCAGCTTGAGCGGGACGGGTGTTGGGGAGACCCAGTACTTC. It specifies CASSLSGTGVGETQYF.